This entry is about one T cell receptor (beta chain). Its target is unknown. This entry is derived from a study of T-cell reconstitution after alpha-beta-depleted transplantation in children. Findings and caveats of the study: The high TCRbeta diversity at day 60 in some patients came from surviving recipient T cells and thymic progenitors.

V was trimmed by 1 base and J by 0 bases, leaving 7 bases between them. The CDR3 spans 16 residues. This sample's TCRbeta library carried unique molecular identifier barcodes. TCRdb redid the calling of the PCR reads with MiXCR, one entry per CDR3 protein. This sample carries about a million distinct CDR3 sequences, about 29% of them seen once, and the ten largest clones take 25% to 35%. The TCR comes from a boy under three years old who had a stem cell transplant for SCID, so the T cells may come from the graft donor. The chain joins TRBV12-3 or TRBV12-4 to TRBJ1-6; D unresolved. This specimen consisted of PBMCs, mostly from graft donor cells, obtained 360 days after TCRalphabeta/CD19-depleted stem cell transplant. The CDR3 nucleotides read TGTGCCAGCAGTTTAGGCTCAAGCTCCTATAATTCACCCCTCCACTTT. This encodes CASSLGSSSYNSPLHF.